This TCR beta chain was sequenced in a study of control samples from healthy donors and cancer patients. The CDR3 length is 15 residues. Trimming took 0 bases from V and 4 from J; bases not matched to a gene: 3. The germline CDR1 and CDR2 sequences are SGHKS and YYEKEE (reference sequence). Profiled with immunoSEQ multiplex PCR; TCRdb holds only in-frame clones, not every one. The sample yields about 70,000 clones, around 87% seen once. This clonotype originated in a woman aged 50 to 65 with head and neck cancer. Sequenced: PBMCs. V gene TRBV5-5 combines with J gene TRBJ2-1, with 8 nucleotides matching TRBD2. The CDR3 here is CASSLDGGAYNEQFF. CDR3 nucleotides: TGTGCCAGCAGCTTGGACGGGGGGGCATACAATGAGCAGTTCTTC.